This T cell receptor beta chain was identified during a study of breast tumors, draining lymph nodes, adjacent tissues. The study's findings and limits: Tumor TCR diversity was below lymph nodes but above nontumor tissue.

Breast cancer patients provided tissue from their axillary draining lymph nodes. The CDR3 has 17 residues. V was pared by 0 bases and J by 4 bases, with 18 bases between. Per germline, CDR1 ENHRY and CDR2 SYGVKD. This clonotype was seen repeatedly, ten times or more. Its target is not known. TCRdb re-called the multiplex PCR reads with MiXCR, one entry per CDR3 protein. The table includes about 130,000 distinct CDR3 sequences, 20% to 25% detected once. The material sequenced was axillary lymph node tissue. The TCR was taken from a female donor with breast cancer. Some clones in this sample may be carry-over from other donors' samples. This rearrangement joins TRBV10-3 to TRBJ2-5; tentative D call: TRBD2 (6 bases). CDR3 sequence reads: CAISESLPGEAAETQYF. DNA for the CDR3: TGTGCCATCAGTGAGTCACTCCCGGGGGAGGCGGCAGAGACCCAGTACTTC.